The source of this T cell receptor (beta chain) is a study of a mutant IDH1 vaccine in newly diagnosed glioma. General observations from the study: Changes in top peripheral clonotypes did not appear linked to pseudoprogression.

Specified time point: week 5, during vaccination. Topical imiquimod accompanied each vaccine dose, which consisted of 300 ug of mutant IDH1 20-mer peptide. Clones were sequenced by immunoSEQ multiplex PCR, and TCRdb holds only the in-frame ones, with some missing. The table includes some 60,000 clones, just under 90% detected once. Germline values: CDR1 SGHRS, CDR2 YFSETQ. This CDR3 region has 13 residues. Trimming cost V 6 bases and J 3 bases, with 11 bases left between them. A word on this clone: The antigen remains undetermined.

The input for sequencing was PBMCs, taken from a glioma patient whose treatment included an IDH1 peptide vaccine. V and J are TRBV5-1 and TRBJ2-3; D not resolved. This TCR came from a woman aged 40-49 years with glioma. Here the CDR3 DNA reads TGCGCCAGCACCCCTGGTGGGACAGATACGCAGTATTTT. It specifies CASTPGGTDTQYF.